The sequence of this T cell receptor beta chain was determined in a study of CD8+ T cells in alopecia areata. Study background: A regimen of oral tofacitinib, 5 to 10 mg twice daily, was given to treated patients.

CDR3 length equals 14 residues. Germline assignment: CDR1 GTSNPN and CDR2 SVGIG (reference sequence). V was shortened by 4 bases and J by 5 bases, with 17 bases between the two germline ends. Indicated treatment: oral pan-JAK inhibitor, 5-10 mg twice daily. Note on this clone: The antigen is unknown.

General observations from the study: Numerous clones, expanded in lesions, remained in scalp and blood during tofacitinib. Alopecia totalis/universalis scalp especially showed more expanded CD8+ clones than normal scalp.

The authors extracted RNA and reverse transcribed it into cDNA as the sequencing template. Assay used: immunoSEQ multiplex PCR; TCRdb lists only in-frame clones, some missing. The table has more than 150,000 clones, 58% seen once; the top ten hold roughly 12%. The rearrangement links TRBV30 to TRBJ2-5; D uncertain. This receptor was identified in a human donor with alopecia areata. The sample was CD8+ T cells sorted from blood, taken at week 24, from a patient treated with tofacitinib. CDR3 bases: TGTGCCTGGACCTTACCCGAGGAAGCGGAGACCCAGTACTTC. Amino acids: CAWTLPEEAETQYF.